This TCR beta chain originates from a study of long-term antiretroviral therapy in people with HIV (dated by TCRdb to between 2021 and 2024). Regarding the study in general: The earliest samples were collected about a decade before the 2015 WHO recommendation for immediate ART, when ART was typically delayed until CD4 counts fell. This retrospective serial study examined whether starting ART and sustained HIV suppression were associated with changes in the composition and diversity of the TRB repertoire in peripheral blood. A total of roughly 200 cryopreserved PBMC samples came from approximately 30 adults with confirmed HIV infection and were collected serially over a mean of approximately six years (range 1-12). Among the roughly 30 participants with HIV, about a dozen were female. No cross-contamination during QIAcube processing was shown when test extractions of a monoclonal T-cell line were performed alongside fewer than 40 polyclonal samples. What the research found in general, with its limitations: Since PBMC availability was limited, sequencing covered only the TCR beta chain, with no alpha chain pairing. The samples were dated from 2004 to 2017, and the ART regimens that were used may be less effective than current ART regimens. Starting ART was linked to a significant rise in TRB diversity, yet even after long-term ART the diversity remained significantly lower than in transplant donor controls. HIV repertoires had narrower CDR3 length ranges than controls, and the network structure suggested an antigen-experienced repertoire that shifted only slightly toward naive after ART. Inferences about post-ART repertoire changes are limited because no data were available on ART adherence, viral resistance or therapy changes. The repertoire was dominated across all time points by expanded TRB clones identified before ART initiation, although this dominance was seen to fluctuate and to decrease in many PLHIV after ART. Unsorted PBMC were profiled instead of sorted CD4+ and CD8+ T cells because pre-ART samples had limited cell numbers.

Looking up the germline V gene yields CDR1 SGHRS and CDR2 YFSETQ. The CDR3 spans 13 residues, from the cysteine through the phenylalanine. The sequence is cut down to CDR3 DNA, 39 bases in frame from base 1. The germline V and J ends show losses of 5 bases and 7 bases respectively, and no gene match explains 7 bases of the junction. This clone registers as medium-sized (0.01 to 0.1%) within its sample. This receptor's antigen is unknown. The record has no base qualities; no much larger clone is one base away. To be included, a participant needed at least one PBMC sample from before ART initiation plus at least two post-ART samples. Treatment was received in the United States of America by all participants with HIV. Before DNA extraction, cryopreserved samples of 1-10 million PBMC were thawed and then washed. At the time of the earliest PBMC sample, participants with HIV were aged between about 20 and 54 years. PBMC samples were contributed by each participant from 1-4 timepoints before ART initiation and 2-8 timepoints after ART initiation, with a median of 7 samples. For every participant, serial HIV viral load, CD4+ T-cell count, ART history and demographic data were obtained. Genomic DNA was extracted from unsorted PBMC with a Qiagen kit on a QIAcube, with processing performed in batches of 12 samples.

The immunoSEQ hsTCRB v3.0 assay was used at survey level resolution to sequence the TRB variable region. A depth of roughly 35,000-55,000 T-cell genomes per sample was targeted for TRB sequencing. An Illumina MiSeq with a v3 150-cycle kit was used to sequence the pooled TRB libraries. The study's own analysis went as follows. Repertoire analysis was performed in R inside a reproducible Nextflow workflow that covered QC, data transformation and analysis. LymphoSeq2, an R package for exploring AIRR-Seq data, was used to implement the custom analyses. Several samples yielding fewer than 5000 total TRB sequences were excluded, leaving 188 analyzed HIV repertoires. Of the 188 retained HIV repertoires, almost 60 were collected before and approximately 130 after ART initiation. Repertoires were downsampled to 5000 TRB nucleotide sequences, with summary statistics averaged over 100 downsampling iterations. The analysis kept only TRB sequences whose CDR3 regions were at least seven amino acids long. Two measures captured diversity: a Shannon entropy-derived clonality score and the Gini coefficient. In the repertoire networks, any two of the top 5000 CDR3 amino acid sequences were connected whenever the two sequences differed by an edit distance of one. For TRB CDR3 amino acid sequences, antigen specificity groups and MHC restriction were predicted with GLIPH2. Known CMV, EBV, HIV or tissue antigen associations were flagged by matching CDR3 amino acid sequences against VDJdb and McPAS-TCR. Pre-ART, post-ART and control groups were compared with Wilcoxon signed-rank tests and Holm-Bonferroni correction. Entries here come from immuneACCESS through TCRdb and include only in-frame sequences with V and J called. Some clones fail to appear in such tables; in the studies checked, an unresolved V gene covers under half of the shortfall, and the cause of the remainder is unknown. The V and J calls and clone size were taken over from that table, and D and trimming were inferred from the DNA. The sample records about 18,000 clones, 70% to 90% of which are singletons. Clones ranked in the top ten supply roughly 18% of the sample.

This sequence was found in a woman in her late teens or twenties with HIV. Sequenced material: unsorted PBMCs, taken 0.6 years after starting antiretroviral therapy. Recombination connected TRBV5-1 to TRBJ2-7; the central 9 bases match TRBD2. CDR3 region: CASRSSGKGEQYF. The DNA sequence reads TGCGCCAGCAGATCTAGCGGGAAGGGAGAGCAGTACTTC.